A selection of T cell receptor beta chains follows, all from one sample in a study of T cell repertoires in cytomegalovirus infection. MiXCR, applied by TCRdb to the reads, yields one record per CDR3 protein. The profile shows around 34,000 distinct CDR3 sequences, roughly 54% of them singletons. These TCRs are of unknown antigen specificity. The source material was CD8+ T cells from cultured PBMCs, sampled from culture after CMV antigen stimulation. The receptors originated from a human donor in good health (CMV status not recorded). Some clones in this sample may be carry-over from other donors' samples. CDR3s include the opening cysteine and the closing phenylalanine or tryptophan. A D gene is named only where the DNA matches it firmly. Only part of the rows carry a size: once, few, many, or a class if the clone is expanded.

J gene: TRBJ1-2
V gene: TRBV12-3/TRBV12-4
clone size: NA
D gene: TRBD1
CDR3 protein: CASSTRTGRDGYTF
CDR3 DNA: TGTGCCAGCAGTACCAGGACAGGGCGTGATGGCTACACCTTC

J gene: TRBJ2-1
V gene: TRBV6-5
clone size: few
D gene: NA
CDR3 protein: CASSYSGQIDEQFF
CDR3 DNA: TGTGCCAGCAGTTACTCTGGACAGATCGATGAGCAGTTCTTC

J gene: TRBJ2-3
V gene: TRBV27
clone size: NA
D gene: TRBD1
CDR3 protein: CASSLLPGQGAGDTQYF
CDR3 DNA: TGTGCCAGCAGTCTCCTGCCGGGACAGGGGGCAGGAGATACGCAGTATTTT

J gene: TRBJ1-2
V gene: TRBV20-1
clone size: NA
D gene: TRBD1
CDR3 protein: CSARKRQGLLNNYGYTF
CDR3 DNA: TGCAGTGCTAGAAAGCGACAGGGGCTCCTCAATAACTATGGCTACACCTTC

J gene: TRBJ1-1
V gene: TRBV27
clone size: NA
D gene: TRBD1
CDR3 protein: CASSPRGRRNTEAFF
CDR3 DNA: TGTGCCAGCAGTCCAAGGGGGCGAAGGAACACTGAAGCTTTCTTT

J gene: TRBJ1-3
V gene: TRBV5-4
clone size: NA
D gene: NA
CDR3 protein: CASSLQRTDSGNTIYF
CDR3 DNA: TGTGCCAGCAGCTTGCAGCGGACAGACTCTGGAAACACCATATATTTT

J gene: TRBJ1-2
V gene: TRBV29-1
clone size: NA
D gene: NA
CDR3 protein: CSVEDTQGWRYGYTF
CDR3 DNA: TGCAGCGTTGAAGATACCCAGGGCTGGAGATATGGCTACACCTTC

J gene: TRBJ1-2
V gene: TRBV7-9
clone size: few
D gene: NA
CDR3 protein: CASSFAWDGYTF
CDR3 DNA: TGTGCCAGCAGCTTCGCTTGGGATGGCTACACCTTC

J gene: TRBJ1-2
V gene: TRBV4-1
clone size: few
D gene: NA
CDR3 protein: CASSQDGPRGGYGYTF
CDR3 DNA: TGCGCCAGCAGCCAAGATGGGCCGAGAGGGGGCTATGGCTACACCTTC

J gene: TRBJ2-2
V gene: TRBV4-3
clone size: NA
D gene: NA
CDR3 protein: CASSQGAGSNTGELFF
CDR3 DNA: TGCGCCAGCAGCCAAGGGGCAGGGTCGAACACCGGGGAGCTGTTTTTT

J gene: TRBJ2-1
V gene: TRBV7-8
clone size: NA
D gene: NA
CDR3 protein: CASSSRGGTYNEQFF
CDR3 DNA: TGTGCCAGCAGCTCCAGGGGGGGAACTTACAATGAGCAGTTCTTC

J gene: TRBJ2-5
V gene: TRBV6-1
clone size: NA
D gene: TRBD2
CDR3 protein: CAEGERLAEETQYF
CDR3 DNA: TGTGCCGAGGGAGAGCGACTAGCGGAAGAGACCCAGTACTTC

J gene: TRBJ2-1
V gene: TRBV12-3/TRBV12-4
clone size: few
D gene: TRBD2
CDR3 protein: CASSLPAGGPGNEQFF
CDR3 DNA: TGTGCCAGCAGTTTACCAGCGGGGGGGCCTGGCAATGAGCAGTTCTTC

J gene: TRBJ2-5
V gene: TRBV7-8
clone size: NA
D gene: NA
CDR3 protein: CASRRNRDAKKLETQYF
CDR3 DNA: TGTGCCAGCAGACGGAACCGGGACGCCAAAAAGTTGGAGACCCAGTACTTC

J gene: TRBJ2-5
V gene: TRBV7-9
clone size: few
D gene: NA
CDR3 protein: CASSPSSAETQYF
CDR3 DNA: TGTGCCAGCAGCCCATCTAGCGCGGAGACCCAGTACTTC

J gene: TRBJ2-1
V gene: TRBV28
clone size: once
D gene: NA
CDR3 protein: CASSGSNSVYNEQFF
CDR3 DNA: TGTGCCAGCAGTGGAAGTAACTCAGTATACAATGAGCAGTTCTTC

J gene: TRBJ1-2
V gene: TRBV11-2
clone size: few
D gene: NA
CDR3 protein: CASTKIVTDDGYTF
CDR3 DNA: TGTGCCAGCACCAAGATCGTAACAGACGATGGCTACACCTTC

J gene: TRBJ1-1
V gene: TRBV11-2
clone size: NA
D gene: TRBD1
CDR3 protein: CASSLEPPTGGEAFF
CDR3 DNA: TGTGCCAGCAGCTTAGAGCCCCCGACAGGGGGTGAAGCTTTCTTT

J gene: TRBJ2-7
V gene: TRBV28
clone size: NA
D gene: TRBD2
CDR3 protein: CASSLMGLAGVLYF
CDR3 DNA: TGTGCCAGCAGTTTAATGGGACTAGCGGGAGTATTGTACTTC

J gene: TRBJ2-7
V gene: TRBV27
clone size: NA
D gene: NA
CDR3 protein: CASSLFGAAGYEQYF
CDR3 DNA: TGTGCCAGCAGTTTATTCGGGGCAGCTGGCTACGAGCAGTACTTC

J gene: TRBJ1-5
V gene: TRBV28
clone size: few
D gene: NA
CDR3 protein: CASSKLGLSGPGNQPQHF
CDR3 DNA: TGTGCCAGCAGTAAACTCGGGTTGTCGGGGCCCGGCAATCAGCCCCAGCATTTT

J gene: TRBJ1-6
V gene: TRBV3-1
clone size: NA
D gene: NA
CDR3 protein: CASSPSPGVNSPLHF
CDR3 DNA: TGTGCCAGCAGCCCTAGCCCAGGGGTGAATTCACCCCTCCACTTT

J gene: TRBJ2-7
V gene: TRBV28
clone size: NA
D gene: TRBD1
CDR3 protein: CASRPDRDRGYEQYF
CDR3 DNA: TGTGCCAGCAGACCGGACCGGGACAGGGGGTACGAGCAGTACTTC

J gene: TRBJ1-5
V gene: TRBV12-3/TRBV12-4
clone size: NA
D gene: NA
CDR3 protein: CASSSDRYNQPQHF
CDR3 DNA: TGTGCCAGCAGTTCAGACAGATACAATCAGCCCCAGCATTTT

J gene: TRBJ2-3
V gene: TRBV7-3
clone size: few
D gene: TRBD2
CDR3 protein: CASSSWTSDTQYF
CDR3 DNA: TGTGCCAGCAGCTCTTGGACTAGCGATACGCAGTATTTT